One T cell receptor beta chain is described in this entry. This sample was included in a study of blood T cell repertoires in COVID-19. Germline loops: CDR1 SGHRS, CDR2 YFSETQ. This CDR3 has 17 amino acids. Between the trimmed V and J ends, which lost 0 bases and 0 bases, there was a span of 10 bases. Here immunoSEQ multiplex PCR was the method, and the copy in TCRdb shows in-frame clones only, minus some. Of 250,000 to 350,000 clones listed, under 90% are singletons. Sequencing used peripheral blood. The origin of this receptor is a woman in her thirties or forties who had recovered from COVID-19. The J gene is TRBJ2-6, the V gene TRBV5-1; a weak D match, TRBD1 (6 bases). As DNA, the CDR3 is TGCGCCAGCAGCTTGGGAGGGGGAGCCTCTGGGGCCAACGTCCTGACTTTC. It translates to CASSLGGGASGANVLTF.